The clone carrying this T cell receptor beta chain occurred many times. Its antigen remains unknown. Trimming stripped 0 bases from V and 7 bases from J, with 14 bases between. The CDR3 contains 15 residues. Germline V CDR1 and CDR2: SGHNT, YYREEE (reference sequence). TCRdb re-analysed the 5' RACE reads in MiXCR, keeping a single row per CDR3 protein. The table records some 85,000 distinct CDR3 sequences, approximately 8.9% of them present only once. This sample was included in a study of CD8 T cells in ankylosing spondylitis. The study, taken as a whole, reports: A motif in TCR beta, a set of seven to nine highly homologous variants, appeared characteristic of ankylosing spondylitis blood.

The sequenced sample was blood, either unsorted or a sorted T cell fraction (not recorded which). The genes are TRBV5-4 and TRBJ2-1; D gene unclear. This sequence originates from a male donor with ankylosing spondylitis. The CDR3 DNA sequence: TGTGCCAGCAGCTTGGAAAGACGCCTAACTAATGAGCAGTTCTTC. Its translation is CASSLERRLTNEQFF.